This TCR beta chain was captured in a study of Ad26.COV2.S vaccination and SARS-CoV-2 variants. Looking at the study overall: Once, or twice with 56 days between doses, Ad26.COV2.S was given intramuscularly.

General study points: CD8+ and CD4+ T cells specific for spike reportedly responded with substantial breadth after vaccination.

The germline V gene has CDR1 KGHSH and CDR2 LQKENI. V shed 3 bases and J shed 1 base, with 22 bases lying between them. The CDR3 totals 19 residues. About this clone: Its antigen is unknown.

Sample treatment: around 19 received Ad26.COV2.S at low or high dose, single or two shots; about 5 received placebo; per-sample allocation not given. Material that was analyzed had been drawn on day 63 after the first vaccine or placebo injection. Boston supplied an adult donor aged 18-55 years. The vaccine antigen was prefusion-stabilized Wuhan SARS-CoV-2 spike. The table came from immunoSEQ multiplex PCR; TCRdb's copy has only in-frame clones and leaves some out. Of about 480,000 clones in the sample, roughly nine tenths were seen once. The sample in question was peripheral blood, obtained in a trial of Ad26.COV2.S vaccine versus placebo. This chain links TRBV18 with TRBJ1-3; D may be TRBD1 (6 bases). This clonotype originated in a person aged 18 to 59 who received the Ad26.COV2.S COVID-19 vaccine or a placebo. The CDR3: CASSPIGIGQPSSGNTIYF. The DNA of the CDR3 is TGTGCCAGCTCACCGATCGGTATCGGACAGCCCTCTTCTGGAAACACCATATATTTT.